Detailed here is one TCR beta chain. Measured with immunoSEQ multiplex PCR; TCRdb has only the in-frame clones, and not every one. The profile shows under 95,000 clones, roughly 94% of them singletons. The data originate from a study of technical replicates of blood from a handful of donors. Germline V gene data show CDR1 as SQVTM and CDR2 as ANQGSEA. This CDR3 is built from 14 residues. The ends were cut back, 5 bases at V and 0 bases at J, with 11 bases in the middle. This TCR derives from a human donor in good health. The V gene is TRBV29-1, the J gene TRBJ1-3; the D gene is possibly TRBD1 (5 bases). The sample was T cells isolated from PBMCs. CDR3 DNA: TGCAGCGTTCGGGGGTTACCCTCTGGAAACACCATATATTTT. Amino acids: CSVRGLPSGNTIYF.